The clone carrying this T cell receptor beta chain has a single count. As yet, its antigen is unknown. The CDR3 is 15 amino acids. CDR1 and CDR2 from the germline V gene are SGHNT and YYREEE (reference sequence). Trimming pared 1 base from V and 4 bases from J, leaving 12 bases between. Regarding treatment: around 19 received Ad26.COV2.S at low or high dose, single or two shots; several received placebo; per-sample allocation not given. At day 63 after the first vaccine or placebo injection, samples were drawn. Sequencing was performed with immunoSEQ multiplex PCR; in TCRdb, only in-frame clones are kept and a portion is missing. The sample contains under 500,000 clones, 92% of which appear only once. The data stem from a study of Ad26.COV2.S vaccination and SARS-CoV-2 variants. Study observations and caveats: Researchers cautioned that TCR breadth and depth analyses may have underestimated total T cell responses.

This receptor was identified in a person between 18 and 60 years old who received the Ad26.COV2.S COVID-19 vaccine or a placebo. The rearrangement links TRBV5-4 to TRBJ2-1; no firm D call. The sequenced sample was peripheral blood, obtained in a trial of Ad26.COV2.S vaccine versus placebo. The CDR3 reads CASSLRWGKYNEQFF. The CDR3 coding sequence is TGTGCCAGCAGCTTGAGGTGGGGAAAATACAATGAGCAGTTCTTC. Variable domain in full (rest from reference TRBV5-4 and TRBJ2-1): ETGVTQSPTHLIKTRGQQVTLRCSSQSGHNTVSWYQQALGQGPQFIFQYYREEENGRGNFPPRFSGLQFPNYSSELNVNALELDDSALYLCASSLRWGKYNEQFFGPGTRLTVL.